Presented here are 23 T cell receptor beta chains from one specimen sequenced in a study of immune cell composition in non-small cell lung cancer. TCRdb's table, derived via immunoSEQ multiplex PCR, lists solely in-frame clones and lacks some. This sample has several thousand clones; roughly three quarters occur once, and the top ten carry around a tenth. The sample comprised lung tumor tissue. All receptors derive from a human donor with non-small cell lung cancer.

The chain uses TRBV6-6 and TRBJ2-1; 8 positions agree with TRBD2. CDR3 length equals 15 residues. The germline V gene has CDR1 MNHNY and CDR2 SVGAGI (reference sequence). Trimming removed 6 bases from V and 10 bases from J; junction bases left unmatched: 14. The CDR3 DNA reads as TGTGCCAGCAGCTCCGGGGGCGGGAGGATAGGGGAGCAGTTCTTC. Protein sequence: CASSSGGGRIGEQFF.

The CDR3 spells CASSLEGEWEKWFF. The DNA of the CDR3 is TGCGCCAGCAGCTTGGAAGGGGAGTGGGAGAAGTGGTTCTTC. The chain joins TRBV5-1 to TRBJ2-1; D tentatively reads TRBD1 or TRBD2 (5 bases each). Trimming pared 0 bases from V and 15 bases from J, leaving 19 bases between. The germline CDR1 and CDR2 sequences are SGHRS and YFSETQ. The CDR3 is 14 amino acids.

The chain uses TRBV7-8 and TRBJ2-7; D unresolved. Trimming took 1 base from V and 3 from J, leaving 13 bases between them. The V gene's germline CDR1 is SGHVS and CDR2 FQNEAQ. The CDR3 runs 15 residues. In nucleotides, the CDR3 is TGTGCCAGCAGCTTAGTGGCGGCCCCTCGCTACGAGCAGTACTTC. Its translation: CASSLVAAPRYEQYF.

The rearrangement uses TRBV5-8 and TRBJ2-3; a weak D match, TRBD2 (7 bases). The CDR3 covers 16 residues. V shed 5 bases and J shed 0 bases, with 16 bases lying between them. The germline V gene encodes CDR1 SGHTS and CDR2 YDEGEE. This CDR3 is CASRGGAAPSTDTQYF. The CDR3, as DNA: TGTGCCAGCAGGGGGGGGGCAGCACCTAGCACAGATACGCAGTATTTT.

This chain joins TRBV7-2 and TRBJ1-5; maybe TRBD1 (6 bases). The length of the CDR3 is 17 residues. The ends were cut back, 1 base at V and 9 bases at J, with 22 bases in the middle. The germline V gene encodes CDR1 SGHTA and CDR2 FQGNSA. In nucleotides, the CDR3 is TGTGCCAGCAGCTTAGGATATGCGTCGGGGGCGGGTGGGCCCCAGCATTTT. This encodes CASSLGYASGAGGPQHF.

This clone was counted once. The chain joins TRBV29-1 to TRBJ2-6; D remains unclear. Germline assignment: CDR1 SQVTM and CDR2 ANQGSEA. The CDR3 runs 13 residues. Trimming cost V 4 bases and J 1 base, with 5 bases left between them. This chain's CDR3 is CSVGLSGANVLTF. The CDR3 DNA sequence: TGCAGCGTTGGTTTATCTGGGGCCAACGTCCTGACTTTC.

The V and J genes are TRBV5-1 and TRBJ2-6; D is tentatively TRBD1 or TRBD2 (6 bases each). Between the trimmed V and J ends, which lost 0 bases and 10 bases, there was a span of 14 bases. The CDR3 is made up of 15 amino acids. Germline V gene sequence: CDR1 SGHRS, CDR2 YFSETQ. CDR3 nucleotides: TGCGCCAGCAGCTTGGAACAGGGAGGAAAGAACGTCCTGACTTTC. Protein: CASSLEQGGKNVLTF.

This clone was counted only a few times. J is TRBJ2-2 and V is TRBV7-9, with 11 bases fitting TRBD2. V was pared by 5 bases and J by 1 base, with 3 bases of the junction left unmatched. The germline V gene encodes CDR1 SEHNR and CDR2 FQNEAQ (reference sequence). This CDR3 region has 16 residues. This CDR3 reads CASSLTSGGNTGELFF. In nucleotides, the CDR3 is TGTGCCAGCAGCCTCACTAGCGGGGGGAACACCGGGGAGCTGTTTTTT.

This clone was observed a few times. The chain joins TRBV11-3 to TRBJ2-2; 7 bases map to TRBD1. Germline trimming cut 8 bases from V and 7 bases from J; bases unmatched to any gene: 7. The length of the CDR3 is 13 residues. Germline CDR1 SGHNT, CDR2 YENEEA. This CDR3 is CASARQGNGELFF. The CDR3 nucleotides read TGTGCCAGCGCGCGACAGGGAAACGGGGAGCTGTTTTTT.

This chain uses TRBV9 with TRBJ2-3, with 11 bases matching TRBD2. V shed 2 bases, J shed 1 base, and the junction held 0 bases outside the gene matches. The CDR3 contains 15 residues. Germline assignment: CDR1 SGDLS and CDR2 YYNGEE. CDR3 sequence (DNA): TGTGCCAGCAGCGTTAGCGGGGGGGGCACAGATACGCAGTATTTT. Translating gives CASSVSGGGTDTQYF.

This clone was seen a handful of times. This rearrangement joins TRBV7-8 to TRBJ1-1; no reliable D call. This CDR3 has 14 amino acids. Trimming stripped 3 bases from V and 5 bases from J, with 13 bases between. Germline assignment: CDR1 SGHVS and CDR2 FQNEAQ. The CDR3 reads CASSLESLRTEAFF. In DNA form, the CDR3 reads TGTGCCAGCAGCTTGGAGTCTCTCAGGACTGAAGCTTTCTTT.

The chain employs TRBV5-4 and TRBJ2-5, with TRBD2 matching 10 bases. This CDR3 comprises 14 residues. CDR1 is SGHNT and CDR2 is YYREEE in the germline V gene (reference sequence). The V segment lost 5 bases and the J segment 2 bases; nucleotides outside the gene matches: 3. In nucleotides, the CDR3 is TGTGCCAGCAGTGGACTAGCGGCTCAAGAGACCCAGTACTTC. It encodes CASSGLAAQETQYF.

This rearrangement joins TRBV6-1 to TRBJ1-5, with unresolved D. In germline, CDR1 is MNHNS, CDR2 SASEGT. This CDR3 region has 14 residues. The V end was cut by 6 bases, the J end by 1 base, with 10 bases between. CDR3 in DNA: TGTGCCAGCAGCCCCCAGCAGAGCAATCAGCCCCAGCATTTT. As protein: CASSPQQSNQPQHF.

The CDR3 is CASSHADVGNTEAFF. CDR3 in DNA: TGTGCCAGCAGCCATGCCGATGTAGGGAACACTGAAGCTTTCTTT. This chain joins TRBV16 and TRBJ1-1; no definite D call. V lost 3 bases and J 1 base, leaving 12 bases between the germline ends. CDR1 is KGHSY, CDR2 FQNENV, per germline. This CDR3 is built from 15 residues.

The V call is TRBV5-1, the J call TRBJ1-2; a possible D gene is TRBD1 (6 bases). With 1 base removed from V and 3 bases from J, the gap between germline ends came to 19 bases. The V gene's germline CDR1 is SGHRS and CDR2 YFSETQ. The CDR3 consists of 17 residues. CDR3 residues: CASSLIYRVRKDYGYTF. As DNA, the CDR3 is TGCGCCAGCAGCTTGATTTACAGGGTACGTAAGGACTATGGCTACACCTTC.

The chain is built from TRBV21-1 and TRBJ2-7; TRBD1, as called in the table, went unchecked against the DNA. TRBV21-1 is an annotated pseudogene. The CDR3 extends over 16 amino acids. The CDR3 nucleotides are TGTGCCAGCAGTGAATTTAGGCGAGGGGGCAGCCACGAGCAGTACTTC. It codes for CASSEFRRGGSHEQYF.

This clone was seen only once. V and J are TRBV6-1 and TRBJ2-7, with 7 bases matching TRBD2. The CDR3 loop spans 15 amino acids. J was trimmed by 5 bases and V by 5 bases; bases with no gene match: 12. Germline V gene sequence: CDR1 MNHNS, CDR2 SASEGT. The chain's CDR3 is CASSPLAGEKDEQYF. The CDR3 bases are TGTGCCAGCAGTCCACTGGCGGGAGAAAAGGACGAGCAGTACTTC.

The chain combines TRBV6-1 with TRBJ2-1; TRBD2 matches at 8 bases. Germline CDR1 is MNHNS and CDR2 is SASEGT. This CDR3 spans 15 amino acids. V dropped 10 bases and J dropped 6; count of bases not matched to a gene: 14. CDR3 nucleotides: TGTGCCACCTCACGGGGGGGGGCCATTAGCAATGAGCAGTTCTTC. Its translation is CATSRGGAISNEQFF.

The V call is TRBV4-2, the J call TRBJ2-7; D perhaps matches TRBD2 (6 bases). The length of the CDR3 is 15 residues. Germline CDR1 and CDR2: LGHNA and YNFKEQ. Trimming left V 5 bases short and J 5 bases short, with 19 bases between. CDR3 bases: TGTGCCAGCAGCTTCGGACTACCTAGTTATGACGAGCAGTACTTC. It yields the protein CASSFGLPSYDEQYF.

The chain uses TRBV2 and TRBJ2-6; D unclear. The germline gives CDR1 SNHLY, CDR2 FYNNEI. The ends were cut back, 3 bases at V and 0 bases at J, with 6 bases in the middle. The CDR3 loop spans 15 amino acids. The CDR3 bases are TGTGCCAGCAGTGACCGGAGCTCTGGGGCCAACGTCCTGACTTTC. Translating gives CASSDRSSGANVLTF.

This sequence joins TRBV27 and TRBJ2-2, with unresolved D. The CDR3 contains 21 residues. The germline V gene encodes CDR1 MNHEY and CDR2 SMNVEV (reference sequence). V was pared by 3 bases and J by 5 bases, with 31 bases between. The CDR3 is CASSFRQARPSTHGWTGELFF. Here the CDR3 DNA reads TGTGCCAGCAGTTTTCGGCAGGCCAGGCCCTCCACTCACGGATGGACCGGGGAGCTGTTTTTT.

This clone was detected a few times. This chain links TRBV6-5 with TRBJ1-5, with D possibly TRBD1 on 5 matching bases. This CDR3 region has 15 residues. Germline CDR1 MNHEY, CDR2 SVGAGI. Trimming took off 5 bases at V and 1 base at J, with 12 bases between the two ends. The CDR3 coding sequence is TGTGCCAGCAGTGTCCGACAGAGCAGCAATCAGCCCCAGCATTTT. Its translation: CASSVRQSSNQPQHF.

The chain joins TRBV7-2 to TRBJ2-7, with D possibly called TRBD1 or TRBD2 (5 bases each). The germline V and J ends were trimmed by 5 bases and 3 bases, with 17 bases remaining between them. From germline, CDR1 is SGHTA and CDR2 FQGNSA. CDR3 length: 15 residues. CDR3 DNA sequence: TGTGCCAGCAGCCGAGGGGTCGAAGCCCACTACGAGCAGTACTTC. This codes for CASSRGVEAHYEQYF.